The present T cell receptor beta chain was sequenced within a study of CD8 T cells in Susac syndrome. V lost 0 bases and J 1 base, leaving 11 bases between the germline ends. The CDR3 is 15 amino acids. CDR1 SGHRS and CDR2 YFSETQ come from the germline V gene. The RNA input was about 0.5 to 1 ug, and it was reverse transcribed with random hexamers. Amplification of the TCR beta CDR3 was carried out by immunoSEQ multiplex PCR, which spanned a total of 54 Vbeta and 13 Jbeta segments. Via MiXCR, TCRdb re-called the immunoSEQ multiplex PCR reads, giving one row per CDR3 protein. The table includes 250,000 to 350,000 distinct CDR3 sequences, around 92% detected once.

The source is a human donor with multiple sclerosis. This sequence joins TRBV5-1 and TRBJ2-7, with D uncertain. Sequencing used CD4+ T cells from PBMCs. The CDR3 bases are TGCGCCAGCAGCTTGGGGGTCTCTACGTCCTACGAGCAGTACTTC. Protein sequence: CASSLGVSTSYEQYF. Supplemented by reference TRBV5-1 and TRBJ2-7, the full variable domain reads KAGVTQTPRYLIKTRGQQVTLSCSPISGHRSVSWYQQTPGQGLQFLFEYFSETQRNKGNFPGRFSGRQFSNSRSEMNVSTLELGDSALYLCASSLGVSTSYEQYFGPGTRLTVT.